Below are 4 T cell receptor beta chains sequenced from a single sample in a study of blood T cell repertoires in COVID-19. This table comes from immunoSEQ multiplex PCR, and its TCRdb copy is limited to in-frame clones, with some not included. This sample yields about 380,000 clones, of which approximately 89% are seen a single time; 1.3% belongs to the top ten. Sequenced: PBMCs or T cells enriched from blood (not recorded which). These receptor sequences come from a man under 40 who had recovered from COVID-19.

This sequence joins TRBV7-2 and TRBJ2-7; D gene ambiguous. CDR1 is SGHTA and CDR2 is FQGNSA in the germline V gene. The germline V and J ends were trimmed by 1 base and 2 bases, with 6 bases remaining between them. This CDR3 comprises 13 residues. The CDR3 coding sequence is TGTGCCAGCAGCTTAGTAGCTGCCTACGAGCAGTACTTC. Translated: CASSLVAAYEQYF.

This chain uses TRBV29-1 with TRBJ2-1, with 7 bases lining up with TRBD1. The CDR3 has 15 residues. V gave up 6 bases and J gave up 0 bases; unmatched junction bases: 8. The germline V gene has CDR1 SQVTM and CDR2 ANQGSEA. CDR3 sequence reads: CSVGQAPSSYNEQFF. Written as DNA, the CDR3 is TGCAGCGTAGGACAGGCCCCGAGCTCCTACAATGAGCAGTTCTTC.

CDR3 in DNA: TGTGCCAGCAGCCTCGGGCGGGGGGCTTTCTTT. Protein sequence: CASSLGRGAFF. The chain couples TRBV7-8 to TRBJ1-1; D might be TRBD1 (5 bases). The CDR3 length is 11 residues. V was clipped by 5 bases and J by 11 bases, with 12 bases between them. Germline V CDR1 and CDR2: SGHVS, FQNEAQ.

J is TRBJ2-7 and V is TRBV7-2, with 11 bases identical to TRBD2. V gave up 5 bases and J gave up 4 bases; unmatched junction bases: 7. The CDR3 spans 15 residues. Germline V lookup: CDR1 SGHTA, CDR2 FQGNSA. The CDR3 sequence is CASSTPSGGRYEQYF. The CDR3 DNA reads TGTGCCAGCAGCACCCCTAGCGGGGGGAGGTACGAGCAGTACTTC.